Detailed here is one TCR beta chain. Its antigen is undetermined. These data originate in a study of human T cells and chemical hapten exposure. Study at large: Upper back patch tests used 0.01% DPC, scored after 6 days. General observations from the study: Expanded TCR sets contained significantly more large CDR3 similarity clusters than controls.

TCRdb re-called the RACE reads through MiXCR, storing one row per CDR3 protein. The sample records over 300,000 distinct CDR3 sequences, roughly 5% being singletons. Time point defined: pre-sensitization, week 0. Treatment specified: therapeutic diphenylcyclopropenone sensitization with weekly scalp DPC. The V gene lost 3 bases and the J gene lost 5 bases, with 17 bases spanning the gap. The CDR3 consists of 15 residues. Germline values: CDR1 SQVTM, CDR2 ANQGSEA. The sequence was collected from a woman aged 50 to 60 with alopecia areata. Some clones in this sample may be carry-over from other donors' samples. This material consisted of whole blood, taken in connection with sensitization to the hapten diphenylcyclopropenone (DPC). The chain combines TRBV29-1 with TRBJ1-5, with D possibly being TRBD1 (5 bases). Here the CDR3 DNA reads TGCAGCGTTGAGGGCAGGGCTTGGGTGGATCAGCCCCAGCATTTT. Protein product: CSVEGRAWVDQPQHF.